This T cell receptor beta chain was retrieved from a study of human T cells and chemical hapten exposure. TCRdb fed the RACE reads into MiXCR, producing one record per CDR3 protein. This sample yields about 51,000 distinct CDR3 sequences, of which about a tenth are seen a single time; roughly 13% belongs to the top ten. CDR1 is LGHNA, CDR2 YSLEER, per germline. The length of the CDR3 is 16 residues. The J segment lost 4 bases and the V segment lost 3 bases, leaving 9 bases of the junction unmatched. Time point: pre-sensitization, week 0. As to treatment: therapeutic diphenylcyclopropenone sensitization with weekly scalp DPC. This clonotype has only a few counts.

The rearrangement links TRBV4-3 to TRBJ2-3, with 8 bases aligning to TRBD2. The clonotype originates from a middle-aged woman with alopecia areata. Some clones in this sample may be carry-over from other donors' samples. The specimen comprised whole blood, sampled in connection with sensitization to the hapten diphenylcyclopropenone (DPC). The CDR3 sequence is CASSHDSGEISDTQYF. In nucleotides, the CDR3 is TGCGCCAGCAGCCATGATAGCGGGGAGATCTCAGATACGCAGTATTTT.